This T cell receptor (beta chain) was identified in a study of blood T cell repertoires in COVID-19. As for the study in general: Spain, Italy and the United States supplied samples that represented acute and convalescent COVID-19. T cells, B-cell-depleted T cells, or PBMCs provided the cDNA or gDNA that served as material.

This clone was counted once. Germline V lookup: CDR1 ENHRY, CDR2 SYGVKD. The CDR3 sequence is 14 residues long. The germline V and J ends were trimmed by 4 bases and 0 bases, with 6 bases remaining between them. In the original processing: Amplifying reference gene primers gave estimates of nucleated cell counts. Clones were sequenced by immunoSEQ multiplex PCR, and TCRdb holds only the in-frame ones, with some missing. The V and J calls and clone size come from that table; D and trimming were worked out from the DNA. The profile covers 45,000 to 65,000 clones, with 82% appearing a single time and roughly 3.5% taken by the ten largest.

This TCR derives from a man between 60 and 75 years old with acute or convalescent COVID-19. The material sequenced was peripheral blood. The chain has TRBV10-3 and TRBJ2-2, with D tentatively TRBD1 (6 bases). The CDR3 loop reads CAISGTANTGELFF. CDR3 coding DNA: TGTGCCATCAGTGGGACAGCGAACACCGGGGAGCTGTTTTTT.